Listed below are T cell receptor beta chains from one sample, sequenced in a study of radiation and T cells in renal cell carcinoma. Method: immunoSEQ multiplex PCR; TCRdb's copy keeps in-frame clones and lacks some. There are about 120,000 clones in the sample; roughly four fifths occur only once, and approximately 2% lies in the top ten. The sequencing here drew on blood, taken from a patient whose treatment included radiotherapy and nephrectomy. These receptors all stem from a woman in her sixties with renal cell carcinoma. The CDR3 runs from the conserved cysteine through the conserved F or W. D genes are given only for firm matches. Rows give clone size only sometimes, using once, few, many, or a class for an expanded clone.

J gene | clone size | V gene | D gene | CDR3 DNA | CDR3 protein
TRBJ2-5 | once | TRBV7-6 | - | TGTGCCAGCAGCTTCCAGGGGCAAGAGACCCAGTACTTC | CASSFQGQETQYF
TRBJ1-1 | - | TRBV4-3 | - | TGCGCCAGCAGCCAAGAGTTTGGAAGAGTAGGTTTGAACACTGAAGCTTTCTTT | CASSQEFGRVGLNTEAFF
TRBJ1-3 | - | TRBV6-1 | - | TGTGCCAGCACAAGGAGCTACTCTGGAAACACCATATATTTT | CASTRSYSGNTIYF
TRBJ2-7 | - | TRBV27 | TRBD1 | TGTGCCAGCAGTCCGTCGACAGGGAGCTCCTACGAGCAGTACTTC | CASSPSTGSSYEQYF
TRBJ2-1 | - | TRBV10-3 | TRBD1 | TGTGCCATCAGTGAAGCAGGGGGCTCCTACAATGAGCAGTTCTTC | CAISEAGGSYNEQFF
TRBJ2-3 | - | TRBV7-2 | - | TGTGCCAGCATCGAGGGGGGGGACGGATGGGATACGCAGTATTTT | CASIEGGDGWDTQYF
TRBJ2-5 | - | TRBV5-1 | TRBD2 | TGCGCCAGCAGCGAAGGACTAGCGGTGAAAGAGGCCCAGTACTTC | CASSEGLAVKEAQYF
TRBJ1-1 | - | TRBV11-3 | TRBD1 | TGTGCCAGCAGCTCCAGGACAGGGCAGAGTACTGAAGCTTTCTTT | CASSSRTGQSTEAFF
TRBJ2-7 | - | TRBV5-5 | - | TGTGCCAGCAGCCGGAGGTCATACGAGCAGTACTTC | CASSRRSYEQYF
TRBJ2-7 | - | TRBV25-1 | - | TGTGCCAGCACCCAAACCGGAAACAGGGCCTACGAGCAGTACTTC | CASTQTGNRAYEQYF
TRBJ2-7 | - | TRBV19 | TRBD1 | TGTGCCAGTAGTATCGGGACAGGGCACGAGCAGTACTTC | CASSIGTGHEQYF
TRBJ1-2 | - | TRBV6-6 | - | TGTGCCAGCATAGGTCTGGGGGACTATTACACCTTC | CASIGLGDYYTF
TRBJ1-1 | once | TRBV6-1 | - | TGTGCCAGCAGTGGCGGGATTTTCACTGAAGCTTTCTTT | CASSGGIFTEAFF
TRBJ2-2 | many | TRBV25-1 | TRBD1 | TGTGCCAGCAGTGTACAGGGGGTGGCCGGGGAGCTGTTTTTT | CASSVQGVAGELFF
TRBJ1-2 | - | TRBV7-6 | TRBD1 | TGTGCCTGCGTGACAGGGAGCTATGGCTACACCTTC | CACVTGSYGYTF
TRBJ2-3 | - | TRBV7-2 | TRBD2 | TGTGCCAGCAGCCAACTAGCGGTGGGAGATACGCAGTATTTT | CASSQLAVGDTQYF
TRBJ2-6 | - | TRBV6-5 | - | TGTGCCAGCAGTTACAGGGACTCAGGGGCCAACGTCCTGACTTTC | CASSYRDSGANVLTF
TRBJ1-6 | - | TRBV19 | TRBD1 | TGTGCCAGTAGTATAGGGACAGGGGGTTATTCACCCCTCCACTTT | CASSIGTGGYSPLHF
TRBJ1-4 | - | TRBV5-4 | - | TGTGCCAGCAGCTTATGGAGCGAGGAAAAACTGTTTTTT | CASSLWSEEKLFF
TRBJ1-5 | once | TRBV7-2 | - | TGTGCCAGCAGCTCGAGTCGTAGCAATCAGCCCCAGCATTTT | CASSSSRSNQPQHF
TRBJ1-1 | - | TRBV7-3 | TRBD1 | TGTGCCAGCAGCACGGGGGGACAGGGTGAAGCTTTCTTT | CASSTGGQGEAFF
TRBJ1-1 | - | TRBV7-9 | - | TGTGCCAGCAGCACGGACGTGAACACTGAAGCTTTCTTT | CASSTDVNTEAFF
TRBJ1-4 | - | TRBV5-1 | TRBD1 | TGCGCCAGCAGCCGATTGGGCGGGACAGGAGGAGAAAAACTGTTTTTT | CASSRLGGTGGEKLFF
TRBJ1-2 | - | TRBV18 | TRBD1 | TGTGCCAGCTCCCCCGACAGGGGGTCTGGCTACACCTTC | CASSPDRGSGYTF
TRBJ1-2 | many | TRBV27 | - | TGTGCCAGCAGTTTATCAATCGGGGGGGCGACTTACTATGGCTACACCTTC | CASSLSIGGATYYGYTF
TRBJ1-1 | - | TRBV7-9 | - | TGTGCCAGCAGCCCTGAGATGGGAGGGACTGAAGCTTTCTTT | CASSPEMGGTEAFF
TRBJ2-1 | - | TRBV11-2 | TRBD1 | TGTGCCAGCAGCTTAGCCTTACTGCCCAGGGGGAATGAGCAGTTCTTC | CASSLALLPRGNEQFF
TRBJ1-4 | - | TRBV4-3 | TRBD1 | TGCGCCAGCAGCCAAGATAACAGGGGGCGTGAAAAACTGTTTTTT | CASSQDNRGREKLFF
TRBJ1-2 | - | TRBV2 | TRBD1 | TGTGCCAGCAGTTCCCATTCGACAGGGGACTATGGCTACACCTTC | CASSSHSTGDYGYTF
TRBJ1-1 | few | TRBV11-3 | TRBD1 | TGTGCCAGCAGCTTAGGACAGGGCAAAGCTTTCTTT | CASSLGQGKAFF
TRBJ1-2 | - | TRBV5-4 | TRBD1 | TGTGCCAGCAGCTCCCGGACAGGGTCTAACTATGGCTACACCTTC | CASSSRTGSNYGYTF
TRBJ1-2 | once | TRBV4-2 | - | TGTGCCAGCAGCCGGTCCTCTAACTATGGCTACACCTTC | CASSRSSNYGYTF
TRBJ1-1 | few | TRBV9 | - | TGTGCCAGCAGCGTAGGAGCGGAGAACACTGAAGCTTTCTTT | CASSVGAENTEAFF
TRBJ2-7 | once | TRBV5-8 | - | TGTGCCAGCAGACCTCCGACAGGTGAGACCGAGCAGTACTTC | CASRPPTGETEQYF
TRBJ1-2 | - | TRBV19 | - | TGTGCCAGTAGGGCCCCAGATATGACTCCGGGAAATGGCTACACCTTC | CASRAPDMTPGNGYTF
TRBJ1-4 | once | TRBV4-1 | - | TGCGCCAGCAGCCAAGATCTAGGTGCAGGGGTAGGGGAAAAACTGTTTTTT | CASSQDLGAGVGEKLFF
TRBJ2-1 | - | TRBV27 | TRBD2 | TGTGCCAGCAGTATACTTCTAGCGGGAGGTCAATACAATGAGCAGTTCTTC | CASSILLAGGQYNEQFF
TRBJ2-5 | - | TRBV10-1 | - | TGCGCCAGCAGTGAGGGCAGTGCGGAGACCCAGTACTTC | CASSEGSAETQYF
TRBJ2-5 | - | TRBV9 | TRBD1 | TGTGCCAGCAGCGTCTCCGGGACAGGCCCCCGAGAGACCCAGTACTTC | CASSVSGTGPRETQYF
TRBJ1-1 | - | TRBV6-6 | - | TGTGCCAGCGGGGCATTCCCGAACACTGAAGCTTTCTTT | CASGAFPNTEAFF
TRBJ1-2 | - | TRBV21-1 | - | TGTGCCCGACTCCAGGGCCTCGGGGGCTATGGCTACACCTTC | CARLQGLGGYGYTF
TRBJ1-2 | - | TRBV28 | - | TGTGCCAGCAGTTTAAACAGCGGGGGCCGGGGTGGCTACACCTTC | CASSLNSGGRGGYTF
TRBJ1-3 | - | TRBV28 | - | TGTGCCAGCAGTAACCACCGACGCTCTGGAAACACCATATATTTT | CASSNHRRSGNTIYF
TRBJ2-2 | - | TRBV7-2 | - | TGTGCCAGCAGCTTAAACGGGGGTTCGAACACCGGGGAGCTGTTTTTT | CASSLNGGSNTGELFF
TRBJ2-7 | - | TRBV9 | TRBD1 | TGTGCCAGCAGCGAAGGGGCGGGGACAGGGGGCGAGCAGTACTTC | CASSEGAGTGGEQYF
TRBJ2-7 | - | TRBV7-2 | TRBD2 | TGTGCCAGCAGCCTGGGACTAGCGGCCTACGAGCAGTACTTC | CASSLGLAAYEQYF
TRBJ2-7 | - | TRBV7-9 | - | TGTGCCAGCAGCCCTAGCCGCGAGCAGTACTTC | CASSPSREQYF
TRBJ1-6 | - | TRBV5-4 | - | TGTGCCAGCAGCTTGCGGGGCTCCTATAATTCACCCCTCCACTTT | CASSLRGSYNSPLHF